This T cell receptor beta chain was documented in a study of PD-1 blockade in classical Hodgkin lymphoma. Study-wide background: Intravenous delivery of nivolumab at 3 mg/kg to patients occurred every 2 weeks.

Each patient relapsed following autologous stem cell transplantation, and prior brentuximab vedotin exposure differed. Purified CD4+ T cells were obtained from thawed PBMCs through magnetic negative selection. Best outcomes ranged across complete response, partial response and progressive disease. Profiled with immunoSEQ multiplex PCR; TCRdb holds only in-frame clones, not every one. The profile shows some 4,000 clones, approximately 86% of them singletons. As concerns this clone: What it binds is unknown.

Study-level points and caveats: Anyone who began nivolumab under 1 year after ASCT was excluded. With respect to the repertoire differences, their causes, possibly disease activity or prior therapy, remain undefined.

Sample: CD4+ T cells from blood, taken at baseline. This clonotype was sampled from a human donor with classical Hodgkin lymphoma.

The CDR3 sequence: CASSSPGTSGGAYNEQFF. The CDR3 nucleotides are TGCGCCAGCAGCTCTCCCGGGACTAGCGGGGGCGCATACAATGAGCAGTTCTTC. This chain uses TRBV5-1 with TRBJ2-1; 14 nucleotides agree with TRBD2. CDR1 and CDR2 from the germline V gene are SGHRS and YFSETQ. This CDR3 has 18 amino acids. The V and J ends lost 3 bases and 4 bases, in that order; junction bases with no gene match: 9. The full variable domain, with the rest looked up from reference TRBV5-1 and TRBJ2-1, is KAGVTQTPRYLIKTRGQQVTLSCSPISGHRSVSWYQQTPGQGLQFLFEYFSETQRNKGNFPGRFSGRQFSNSRSEMNVSTLELGDSALYLCASSSPGTSGGAYNEQFFGPGTRLTVL.